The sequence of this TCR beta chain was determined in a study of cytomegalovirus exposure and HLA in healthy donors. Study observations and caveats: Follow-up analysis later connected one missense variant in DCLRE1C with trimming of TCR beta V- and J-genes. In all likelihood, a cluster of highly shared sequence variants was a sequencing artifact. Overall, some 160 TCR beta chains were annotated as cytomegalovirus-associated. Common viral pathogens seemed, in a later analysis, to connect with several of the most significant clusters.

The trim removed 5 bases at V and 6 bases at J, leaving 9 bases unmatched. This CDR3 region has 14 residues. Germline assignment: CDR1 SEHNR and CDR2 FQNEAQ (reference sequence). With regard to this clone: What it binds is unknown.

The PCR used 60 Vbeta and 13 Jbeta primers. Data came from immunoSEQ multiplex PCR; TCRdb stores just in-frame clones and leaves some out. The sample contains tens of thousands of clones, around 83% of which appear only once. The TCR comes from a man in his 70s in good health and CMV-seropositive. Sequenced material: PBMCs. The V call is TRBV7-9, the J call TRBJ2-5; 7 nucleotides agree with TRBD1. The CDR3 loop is CASSRSDRRQTQYF. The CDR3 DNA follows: TGTGCCAGCAGCCGCTCGGACAGGCGCCAGACCCAGTACTTC.